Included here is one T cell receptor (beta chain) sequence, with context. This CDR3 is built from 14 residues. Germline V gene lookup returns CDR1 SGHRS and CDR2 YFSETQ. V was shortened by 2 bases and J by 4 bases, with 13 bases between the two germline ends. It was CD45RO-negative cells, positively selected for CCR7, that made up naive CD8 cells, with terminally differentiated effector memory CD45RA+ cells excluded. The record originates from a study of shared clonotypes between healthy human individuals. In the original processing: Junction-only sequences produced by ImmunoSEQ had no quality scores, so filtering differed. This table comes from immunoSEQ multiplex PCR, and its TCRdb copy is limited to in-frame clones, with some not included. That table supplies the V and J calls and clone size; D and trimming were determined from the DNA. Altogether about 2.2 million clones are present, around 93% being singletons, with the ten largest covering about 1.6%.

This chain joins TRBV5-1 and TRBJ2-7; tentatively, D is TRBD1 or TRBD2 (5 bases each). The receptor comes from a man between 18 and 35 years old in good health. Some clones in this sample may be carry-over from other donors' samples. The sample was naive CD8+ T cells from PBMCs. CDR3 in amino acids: CASSFGQVAYEQYF. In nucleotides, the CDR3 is TGCGCCAGCAGCTTCGGACAAGTAGCGTACGAGCAGTACTTC.